This T cell receptor (beta chain) was retrieved from a study of post-analysis software for immune sequencing data. A note on this clonotype: The antigen remains undetermined.

The V and J ends lost 7 bases and 7 bases, in that order; junction bases with no gene match: 6. CDR1 and CDR2 from the germline V gene are SQVTM and ANQGSEA. The CDR3 is 14 amino acids. The TCR beta cDNA libraries contained unique molecular identifiers. Some 500,000 cDNA molecules were recovered from an input of roughly 0.95 to 11 million T cells. A single record per CDR3 protein comes from TCRdb applying MiXCR to the PCR reads. The sample yields roughly 870,000 distinct CDR3 sequences, about 57% seen once. Findings and limits, study-wide: Relative to controls, patients with multiple sclerosis showed significantly lower normalized Chao1 diversity. Patients used roughly five TRBV segments, including TRBV5-6, TRBV5-1 and TRBV20-1, more often than controls.

This TCR was sampled from a girl aged 10-17 years with multiple sclerosis. The sample taken for sequencing was blood. V and J are TRBV29-1 and TRBJ2-2; 13 bases are shared with TRBD2. In nucleotides, the CDR3 is TGCAGCGCAAGACTAGCGGGAGGACGCGGGGAGCTGTTTTTT. Protein sequence: CSARLAGGRGELFF.